This T cell receptor beta chain was identified during a study of cytomegalovirus exposure and HLA in healthy donors. General study points: It was shown in a later analysis that HLA-associated TCR beta chains were more clonally expanded than other, equally common chains. The study listed 150 to 200 cytomegalovirus-associated TCR beta chains. For most TCR beta V segments, an earlier analysis put the productive rate at about 87% or about 30% of the time.

The V gene end was trimmed by 0 bases and the J gene end by 2 bases; junction bases not matched to a gene: 4. CDR1 MNHEY and CDR2 SMNVEV come from the germline V gene (reference sequence). The CDR3 totals 15 residues. This PCR relied on a set of 60 Vbeta primers and 13 Jbeta primers. Produced via immunoSEQ multiplex PCR; TCRdb's table is partial and in-frame only. Seen here are over 150,000 clones, 80% observed once, and the top ten hold 9.5% to 15%. For this clone: Its specificity is unknown.

The V gene is TRBV27, the J gene TRBJ2-7; 7 positions agree with TRBD2. The sequenced sample consisted of PBMCs. The origin of this receptor is a man aged 25 to 40 in good health and CMV-seropositive. DNA of the CDR3: TGTGCCAGCAGTTTATCAAGCGGGGAAACCTACGAGCAGTACTTC. Its protein product is CASSLSSGETYEQYF.